The 29 T cell receptor beta chains listed next were all sequenced from one sample in a study of cytomegalovirus exposure and HLA in healthy donors. Generated by immunoSEQ multiplex PCR, the TCRdb table keeps only in-frame clones and is missing some. The repertoire holds 82,000 or so clones, 85% to 95% seen once, with around 0.69% in the top ten. The specimen sequenced was PBMCs. These receptors all stem from a woman in her late teens or twenties in good health and CMV-seronegative.

The V call is TRBV27, the J call TRBJ2-7, with 7 bases lining up with TRBD1. Per the germline V gene, CDR1 is MNHEY and CDR2 is SMNVEV (reference sequence). Losses at the gene ends were 5 bases for V and 0 bases for J; bases not matched to a gene: 7. This CDR3 region has 15 residues. CDR3 in DNA: TGTGCCAGCAGTCCCCAACAGGGGATCTCCTACGAGCAGTACTTC. Protein sequence: CASSPQQGISYEQYF.

The chain links TRBV6-6 to TRBJ1-2, with D perhaps TRBD1 (5 bases). The germline V gene has CDR1 MNHNY and CDR2 SVGAGI (reference sequence). This CDR3 comprises 15 residues. The ends were cut back, 0 bases at V and 4 bases at J, with 12 bases in the middle. CDR3 nucleotide sequence: TGTGCCAGCAGTTACTCGGGACGGGGGATCTATGGCTACACCTTC. Translated, it gives CASSYSGRGIYGYTF.

The chain recombines TRBV5-1 with TRBJ2-1; D unclear. CDR1 is SGHRS and CDR2 is YFSETQ in the germline V gene. The CDR3 spans 13 residues. V was pared by 3 bases and J by 5 bases, with 9 bases between. The CDR3: CASSSPNNNEQFF. The CDR3 coding sequence is TGCGCCAGCAGCTCACCCAACAACAATGAGCAGTTCTTC.

The chain combines TRBV19 with TRBJ1-2, with TRBD1 as a possible D gene (5 bases). The germline V gene encodes CDR1 LNHDA and CDR2 SQIVND (reference sequence). The length of the CDR3 is 13 residues. Trimming removed 3 bases at V and 8 bases at J, with 13 bases between. The CDR3 loop reads CASSIQGLGGYTF. CDR3 DNA: TGTGCCAGTAGTATCCAGGGACTTGGCGGCTACACCTTC.

V is TRBV18 and J is TRBJ2-7; 8 nucleotides match TRBD1. The germline gives CDR1 KGHSH, CDR2 LQKENI. The V gene end was trimmed by 4 bases and the J gene end by 12 bases; junction bases not matched to a gene: 5. This CDR3 is built from 11 residues. In DNA form, the CDR3 reads TGTGCCAGCTCACAGGACAGGGATCGGTACTTC. It codes for CASSQDRDRYF. Together with reference TRBV18 and TRBJ2-7, the CDR3 gives the full variable domain: NAGVMQNPRHLVRRRGQEARLRCSPMKGHSHVYWYRQLPEEGLKFMVYLQKENIIDESGMPKERFSAEFPKEGPSILRIQQVVRGDSAAYFCASSQDRDRYFGPGTRLTVT.

The rearrangement uses TRBV7-9 and TRBJ2-3, with D uncertain. Germline loops: CDR1 SEHNR, CDR2 FQNEAQ (reference sequence). The CDR3 consists of 13 residues. Trimming shortened V by 7 bases and J by 1 base, and 9 bases separated the two germline ends. The CDR3 coding sequence is TGTGCCAGCATGGGCTACCGCACAGATACGCAGTATTTT. Its protein is CASMGYRTDTQYF.

This clone has just one count. The chain has TRBV10-1 and TRBJ2-2; 13 bases map to TRBD2. Germline V CDR1 and CDR2: WNHNN, SYGVQD (reference sequence). This CDR3 comprises 14 residues. V trimming: 9 bases; J trimming: 5 bases; junction bases outside the gene matches: 3. The CDR3 sequence: CARTSGGRTGELFF. In nucleotides, the CDR3 is TGCGCCAGGACTAGCGGGGGGAGAACCGGGGAGCTGTTTTTT.

The V and J genes are TRBV27 and TRBJ1-2; D is undetermined. Germline loops: CDR1 MNHEY, CDR2 SMNVEV (reference sequence). Trimming took 2 bases from V and 8 from J, leaving 15 bases between them. The CDR3 has 14 amino acids. CDR3 amino acids: CASSLLPGLEGYTF. CDR3 sequence (DNA): TGTGCCAGCAGTTTACTTCCGGGTTTGGAAGGCTACACCTTC.

The CDR3 DNA reads as TGTGCCAGCAGCTTAAGTGCTAGCGGGGGCGGGGAGCTGTTTTTT. Translating it yields CASSLSASGGGELFF. This chain uses TRBV11-2 with TRBJ2-2; 10 bases are a match to TRBD2. With V trimmed by 2 bases and J by 7 bases, 4 bases remained unmatched. The CDR3 covers 15 residues. Germline V lookup: CDR1 SGHAT, CDR2 FQNNGV.

The chain has TRBV29-1 and TRBJ2-1; 8 bases line up with TRBD2. The junction had 11 bases not matched to a gene; V was cut back by 4 bases and J by 9 bases. The CDR3 covers 14 residues. Germline-derived CDR1 and CDR2 are SQVTM and ANQGSEA. The CDR3: CSVALLAAKGEQFF. CDR3 coding DNA: TGCAGCGTTGCCCTACTAGCGGCCAAGGGTGAGCAGTTCTTC.

The chain couples TRBV4-1 to TRBJ2-1; weak D call: TRBD2 (6 bases). Trimming stripped 5 bases from V and 6 bases from J, with 14 bases between. The CDR3 is 14 residues long. The germline gives CDR1 MGHRA, CDR2 YSYEKL. CDR3 region: CASSFSTSGNEQFF. As DNA, the CDR3 is TGCGCCAGCAGCTTCTCGACTAGTGGCAATGAGCAGTTCTTC.

This CDR3 is CASSSFGDSDQPQHF. The CDR3 DNA is TGTGCCAGCAGCTCCTTCGGGGATTCGGATCAGCCCCAGCATTTT. The chain joins TRBV7-2 to TRBJ1-5; D remains unclear. The CDR3 extends over 15 amino acids. Germline CDR1 is SGHTA and CDR2 is FQGNSA. With 4 bases removed from V and 5 bases from J, the gap between germline ends came to 15 bases.

The CDR3: CASSLAGTRGGNNEQFF. The DNA of the CDR3 is TGTGCCAGCAGCTTAGCGGGGACGCGGGGGGGGAACAATGAGCAGTTCTTC. This chain uses TRBV7-9 with TRBJ2-1, with 9 bases matching TRBD2. CDR3 length: 17 residues. The germline gives CDR1 SEHNR, CDR2 FQNEAQ (reference sequence). V lost 0 bases to trimming and J lost 5 bases; unmatched junction nucleotides: 8.

The rearrangement joins TRBV7-2 to TRBJ1-1; 7 bases agree with TRBD1. CDR1 is SGHTA, CDR2 FQGNSA, per germline. The CDR3 length is 13 residues. V shed 5 bases and J 4 bases; nucleotides not matched to a gene: 4. CDR3 in DNA: TGTGCCAGCAGCACGACAGGGATCACTGAAGCTTTCTTT. Its protein product is CASSTTGITEAFF.

This clone has a single count. This chain connects TRBV27 to TRBJ2-6; 7 bases match TRBD1. This CDR3 is built from 16 residues. Germline CDR1 is MNHEY and CDR2 is SMNVEV (reference sequence). Trimming removed 7 bases from V and 0 bases from J; junction bases left unmatched: 6. DNA of the CDR3: TGTGCCAGCACCCGGGGACAGTTCTCTGGGGCCAACGTCCTGACTTTC. Translation gives CASTRGQFSGANVLTF.

This clone was seen more than once but under ten times. The J gene is TRBJ2-7, the V gene TRBV10-3; possibly TRBD1 for D (6 bases). V was trimmed by 3 bases and J by 1 base, leaving 10 bases between them. The CDR3 loop spans 14 amino acids. Looked up from germline, CDR1 is ENHRY and CDR2 is SYGVKD. CDR3 bases: TGTGCCATCAGTGATCACAGGGTATCCTACGAGCAGTACTTC. Amino acids: CAISDHRVSYEQYF.

This clone was detected many times. The J gene is TRBJ2-7, the V gene TRBV7-9, with 10 bases identical to TRBD2. V dropped 4 bases and J dropped 6; count of bases not matched to a gene: 9. Germline CDR1 SEHNR, CDR2 FQNEAQ (reference sequence). This CDR3 is built from 15 residues. The DNA of the CDR3 is TGTGCCAGCAGCTACCGCGGGACTAGCGAGCGCGAGCAGTACTTC. It yields the protein CASSYRGTSEREQYF. Using reference TRBV7-9 and TRBJ2-7 for the parts outside the CDR3, the full variable domain is DTGVSQNPRHKITKRGQNVTFRCDPISEHNRLYWYRQTLGQGPEFLTYFQNEAQLEKSRLLSDRFSAERPKGSFSTLEIQRTEQGDSAMYLCASSYRGTSEREQYFGPGTRLTVT.

The chain has TRBV15 and TRBJ1-1; tentative D call: TRBD1 (5 bases). The CDR3 has 13 amino acids. Germline CDR1 LNHNV, CDR2 YYDKDF (reference sequence). V lost 6 bases and J 3 bases, leaving 11 bases between the germline ends. The CDR3, as DNA: TGTGCCACCAGAAAGGGGCCCTACACTGAAGCTTTCTTT. This encodes CATRKGPYTEAFF. Looking up the rest from reference TRBV15 and TRBJ1-1 gives the full variable domain: DAMVIQNPRYQVTQFGKPVTLSCSQTLNHNVMYWYQQKSSQAPKLLFHYYDKDFNNEADTPDNFQSRRPNTSFCFLDIRSPGLGDTAMYLCATRKGPYTEAFFGQGTRLTVV.

This clone was recorded once. CDR3 bases: TGCGCCAGCAGCCACCTCCCGGGTGGGAACACTGAAGCTTTCTTT. Amino acid sequence: CASSHLPGGNTEAFF. This chain joins TRBV4-1 and TRBJ1-1; D ambiguous. The CDR3 is 15 residues long. Germline loops: CDR1 MGHRA, CDR2 YSYEKL. V dropped 3 bases and J dropped 1 base, with 12 bases sitting between them.

The V and J genes are TRBV7-7 and TRBJ2-7; possibly TRBD2 for D (6 bases). The V end lost 5 bases, the J end lost 5 bases, and 13 bases lay between the germline ends. The length of the CDR3 is 13 residues. The germline gives CDR1 SSHAT, CDR2 FNYEAQ (reference sequence). CDR3 nucleotides: TGTGCCAGCAGCCCACAGGAGGGGAACGAGCAGTACTTC. It encodes CASSPQEGNEQYF.

The J gene is TRBJ1-2, the V gene TRBV5-1; 8 bases align to TRBD1. The CDR3 extends over 18 amino acids. V lost 0 bases and J lost 8; bases outside the gene matches: 18. Germline CDR1 reads SGHRS; CDR2 reads YFSETQ. CDR3 protein: CASSLEAPPQGAYGGYTF. CDR3 DNA: TGCGCCAGCAGCTTGGAGGCCCCTCCGCAGGGGGCCTACGGGGGCTACACCTTC.

This clone was recorded only once. This sequence joins TRBV30 and TRBJ2-7; TRBD2 matches 8 bases. Germline values: CDR1 GTSNPN, CDR2 SVGIG (reference sequence). J lost 3 bases, V lost 0 bases, and 10 bases had no gene match. This CDR3 is built from 16 residues. This CDR3 is CAWSVQGSGTRYEQYF. The CDR3 nucleotides are TGTGCCTGGAGTGTACAAGGTAGCGGGACCCGCTACGAGCAGTACTTC.

The chain joins TRBV6-5 to TRBJ2-5; TRBD2 aligns across 11 bases. V gave up 0 bases and J gave up 4 bases; unmatched junction bases: 4. The CDR3 spans 16 residues. Looked up from germline, CDR1 is MNHEY and CDR2 is SVGAGI. The DNA for the CDR3 is TGTGCCAGCAGTTACTCACCTAGCGGGAGGTCAGAGACCCAGTACTTC. Translated, it gives CASSYSPSGRSETQYF.

This sequence joins TRBV27 and TRBJ1-1; D might be TRBD1 (6 bases). The CDR3 loop spans 15 amino acids. V was shortened by 0 bases and J by 1 base, with 9 bases between the two germline ends. In germline, CDR1 is MNHEY, CDR2 SMNVEV (reference sequence). This CDR3 is CASSLSGTPNTEAFF. The CDR3 coding sequence is TGTGCCAGCAGTTTATCCGGGACACCGAACACTGAAGCTTTCTTT.

This chain uses TRBV6-6 with TRBJ1-6; D is undetermined. This CDR3 has 15 amino acids. Germline V CDR1 and CDR2: MNHNY, SVGAGI (reference sequence). Trimming left V 8 bases short and J 0 bases short, with 11 bases between. The CDR3 protein is CASYPEGSYNSPLHF. CDR3 bases: TGTGCCAGCTACCCGGAGGGCTCCTATAATTCACCCCTCCACTTT.

The chain carries TRBV7-6 and TRBJ1-4, with D possibly matching TRBD1 (5 bases). The V end lost 11 bases, the J end lost 3 bases, and 7 bases lay between the germline ends. The germline gives CDR1 SGHVS, CDR2 FNYEAQ. This CDR3 spans 11 amino acids. The CDR3, as DNA: TGTGCCCTAGGGGCTAATGAAAAACTGTTTTTT. This gives the protein CALGANEKLFF.

This clone occurred once. The genes are TRBV4-3 and TRBJ2-7; tentatively, D is TRBD2 (5 bases). The V and J ends lost 0 bases and 1 base respectively, with 10 bases between them. The CDR3 is 15 amino acids. The germline gives CDR1 LGHNA, CDR2 YSLEER. CDR3 nucleotide sequence: TGCGCCAGCAGCCAAGAGAGGGCTCCTTCCTACGAGCAGTACTTC. Translated, it gives CASSQERAPSYEQYF.

In DNA, the CDR3 is TGTGCCAGCAGTAGTCGACAAGTCTATGGCTACACCTTC. Translating gives CASSSRQVYGYTF. The V call is TRBV2, the J call TRBJ1-2; D is uncertain. The length of the CDR3 is 13 residues. Between the trimmed V and J ends, which lost 5 bases and 4 bases, there was a span of 11 bases. Germline V CDR1 and CDR2: SNHLY, FYNNEI.

V usage is TRBV5-1 and J usage is TRBJ2-1; the D gene is possibly TRBD2 (6 bases). This CDR3 contains 13 residues. Trimming removed 4 bases from V and 7 bases from J, with 12 bases in between. Per germline, CDR1 SGHRS and CDR2 YFSETQ. CDR3 in amino acids: CASSPATRNEQFF. The CDR3 bases are TGCGCCAGCAGCCCAGCGACTAGGAATGAGCAGTTCTTC.